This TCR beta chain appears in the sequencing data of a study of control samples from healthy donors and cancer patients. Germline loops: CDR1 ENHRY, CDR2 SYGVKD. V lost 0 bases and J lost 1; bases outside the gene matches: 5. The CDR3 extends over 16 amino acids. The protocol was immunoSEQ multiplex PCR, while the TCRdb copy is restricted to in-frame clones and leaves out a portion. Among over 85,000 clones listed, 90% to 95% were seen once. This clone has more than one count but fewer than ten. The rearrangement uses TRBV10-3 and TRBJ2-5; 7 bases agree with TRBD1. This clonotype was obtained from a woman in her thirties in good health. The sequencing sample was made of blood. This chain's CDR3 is CAISESGTATQETQYF. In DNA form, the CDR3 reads TGTGCCATCAGTGAGTCCGGGACAGCAACCCAAGAGACCCAGTACTTC.